The 30 T cell receptor beta chains given below trace back to one sample, sequenced in a study of human T cells and chemical hapten exposure (dated by TCRdb to the early 2020s). Library prep was done by RACE. Sequencing relied on a NextSeq 500. Clones were called with MiXCR by TCRdb after fastp trimmed the public reads at Q25, and only in-frame beta chains were retained. Each record represents a unique CDR3 protein, reported with the most common genes and DNA among its rows. In this sample the table shows about 190,000 distinct CDR3 sequences, around 25% of which occur a single time. The ten largest account for 2% to 2.5% of the sample. The sample's time point label is to be understood as: patch test 3, about 24 weeks after DPC sensitization. What this sample's treatment or condition label stands for: therapeutic diphenylcyclopropenone sensitization with weekly scalp DPC. Source: whole blood, taken in connection with sensitization to the hapten diphenylcyclopropenone (DPC). The receptors derive from a woman aged 40 to 55 with alopecia areata. Some clones in this sample may be carry-over from other donors' samples.

The rearrangement joins TRBV18 to TRBJ2-1; D tentatively fits TRBD1 or TRBD2 (6 bases each). The CDR3 covers 15 residues. Looked up from germline, CDR1 is KGHSH and CDR2 is LQKENI. Trimming shortened V by 2 bases and J by 5 bases, and 13 bases separated the two germline ends. CDR3: CASSPGAGGHNEQFF. The CDR3, as DNA: TGTGCCAGCTCACCAGGTGCCGGGGGCCACAATGAGCAGTTCTTC.

In the case of this clonotype: An end of the junction does not agree with germline; a read error may underlie this. The gene calls are TRBV7-7 and TRBJ1-5; perhaps TRBD1 as D (6 bases). The CDR3 consists of 14 residues. Germline assignment: CDR1 SSHAT and CDR2 FNYEAQ (reference sequence). DNA for the CDR3: TGTGCTAGCAGCCCCCCGGGACACAATCAGCCCCAGCATTTT. Its translation is CASSPPGHNQPQHF.

The genes are TRBV7-2 and TRBJ2-7; D gene uncertain. The germline gives CDR1 SGHTA, CDR2 FQGNSA. V gave up 5 bases and J gave up 0 bases, with 17 bases separating them. The CDR3 extends over 16 amino acids. Here the CDR3 reads CASSPLLRSISYEQYF. The CDR3 DNA reads TGTGCCAGCAGCCCTTTACTACGCTCAATCTCCTACGAGCAGTACTTC. Supplemented by reference TRBV7-2 and TRBJ2-7, the full variable domain reads GAGVSQSPSNKVTEKGKDVELRCDPISGHTALYWYRQSLGQGLEFLIYFQGNSAPDKSGLPSDRFSAERTGGSVSTLTIQRTQQEDSAVYLCASSPLLRSISYEQYFGPGTRLTVT.

The chain carries TRBV29-1 and TRBJ2-5; 8 nucleotides agree with TRBD1. Unmatched junction bases numbered 12, after V lost 4 bases and J lost 8 bases. From germline, CDR1 is SQVTM and CDR2 ANQGSEA. The CDR3 extends over 14 amino acids. The CDR3 spells CSVVRGRTGGTQYF. CDR3 DNA sequence: TGCAGCGTTGTTCGAGGTCGAACAGGGGGTACCCAGTACTTC. Drawing the rest from reference TRBV29-1 and TRBJ2-5, the complete variable domain is SAVISQKPSRDICQRGTSLTIQCQVDSQVTMMFWYRQQPGQSLTLIATANQGSEATYESGFVIDKFPISRPNLTFSTLTVSNMSPEDSSIYLCSVVRGRTGGTQYFGPGTRLLVL.

At least ten counts were recorded for this clonotype. Its ends do not fully match the called genes, so a read error is possible. This chain joins TRBV6-5 and TRBJ1-2; tentatively, D is TRBD1 (6 bases). Looked up from germline, CDR1 is MNHEY and CDR2 is SVGAGI. The CDR3 loop spans 12 amino acids. In DNA form, the CDR3 reads TGCGCCAGCAGCTCACAGGGAAGCGGCTACACCTTC. This translates into CASSSQGSGYTF.

This clonotype was seen at least ten times. The V and J genes are TRBV7-9 and TRBJ2-5, with 9 bases aligning to TRBD1. CDR1 and CDR2 from the germline V gene are SEHNR and FQNEAQ (reference sequence). Trimming at V came to 6 bases and at J to 2 bases, leaving 4 bases not matched to a gene. CDR3 length: 14 amino acids. In DNA, the CDR3 is TGTGCCAGCAGTCGGGACAGGGAACAAGAGACCCAGTACTTC. Its protein is CASSRDREQETQYF. The full variable domain, completed using reference TRBV7-9 and TRBJ2-5, is DTGVSQNPRHKITKRGQNVTFRCDPISEHNRLYWYRQTLGQGPEFLTYFQNEAQLEKSRLLSDRFSAERPKGSFSTLEIQRTEQGDSAMYLCASSRDREQETQYFGPGTRLLVL.

This rearrangement joins TRBV12-3 or TRBV12-4 to TRBJ2-3, with D perhaps matching TRBD2 (6 bases). V lost 2 bases and J 4 bases, leaving 13 bases between the germline ends. This CDR3 is 15 amino acids long. The CDR3 loop is CASSLRGMGADTQYF. The CDR3 DNA follows: TGTGCCAGCAGTTTACGCGGGATGGGGGCAGATACGCAGTATTTT.

The V call is TRBV9, the J call TRBJ2-1; 9 bases align to TRBD1. V gave up 6 bases and J gave up 6 bases; unmatched junction bases: 13. Germline lookup yields CDR1 SGDLS and CDR2 YYNGEE. The CDR3 covers 16 residues. In DNA, the CDR3 is TGTGCCAGCACCCCGGTCGGGGGACAGGGTCCCAATGAGCAGTTCTTC. Translating it yields CASTPVGGQGPNEQFF.

The V gene is TRBV7-2, the J gene TRBJ1-2; TRBD1 is a possible D gene (5 bases). The germline V gene encodes CDR1 SGHTA and CDR2 FQGNSA. The CDR3 is 13 residues long. Trimming pared 5 bases from V and 1 base from J, leaving 8 bases between. The CDR3 is CASSPGRNYGYTF. The DNA of the CDR3 is TGTGCCAGCAGCCCGGGACGTAACTATGGCTACACCTTC.

The gene calls are TRBV6-1 and TRBJ1-1; D is possibly TRBD1 (5 bases). Germline values: CDR1 MNHNS, CDR2 SASEGT. V was cut by 5 bases and J by 4 bases, with 20 bases left in between. The CDR3 spans 16 residues. The CDR3 DNA is TGTGCCAGCAGTCCAGTTTGGGACCGGGGTGGCACTGAAGCTTTCTTT. This sequence encodes CASSPVWDRGGTEAFF.

The chain couples TRBV29-1 to TRBJ2-5; D may be TRBD2 (5 bases). The length of the CDR3 is 13 residues. Germline V gene sequence: CDR1 SQVTM, CDR2 ANQGSEA. V dropped 8 bases and J dropped 2 bases, with 15 bases sitting between them. The CDR3 DNA sequence: TGCAGCTCCGGGGTCATTCCACAAGAGACCCAGTACTTC. Translating gives CSSGVIPQETQYF.

This clonotype showed up just a few times. This sequence joins TRBV7-2 and TRBJ1-2, with a tentative D call TRBD1 (6 bases). The length of the CDR3 is 14 residues. Germline CDR1 reads SGHTA; CDR2 reads FQGNSA. The V gene lost 1 base and the J gene lost 0 bases, with 6 bases spanning the gap. CDR3 in DNA: TGTGCCAGCAGCTTAGGGACAGCTAACTATGGCTACACCTTC. It encodes CASSLGTANYGYTF.

The rearrangement uses TRBV5-1 and TRBJ2-5, with 8 nucleotides matching TRBD2. CDR1 and CDR2 from the germline V gene are SGHRS and YFSETQ. J gave up 5 bases and V 3 bases, and 3 bases lay outside the gene matches. The CDR3 is 13 amino acids. The CDR3 here is CASSSRLAETQYF. CDR3 in DNA: TGCGCCAGCAGCTCCCGACTAGCGGAGACCCAGTACTTC.

This clonotype was counted at least ten times. The chain has TRBV12-3 or TRBV12-4 and TRBJ2-2; no reliable D call. This CDR3 comprises 12 residues. V dropped 1 base and J dropped 5 bases, with 2 bases sitting between them. The chain's CDR3 is CASSLGTGELFF. CDR3 sequence (DNA): TGTGCCAGCAGTTTAGGGACCGGGGAGCTGTTTTTT.

This clonotype was counted at least ten times. The genes are TRBV7-2 and TRBJ2-7, with TRBD1 matching over 10 bases. CDR1 and CDR2 from the germline V gene are SGHTA and FQGNSA. CDR3 size: 16 residues. V lost 1 base to trimming and J lost 5 bases; unmatched junction nucleotides: 8. The CDR3 DNA follows: TGTGCCAGCAGCTTAGGCCCCCCGGGACAGGGGAACGAGCAGTACTTC. This sequence encodes CASSLGPPGQGNEQYF.

The chain uses TRBV11-3 and TRBJ2-7, with D hard to call. The CDR3 has 9 residues. The germline V and J ends were trimmed by 5 bases and 11 bases, with 7 bases remaining between them. The germline V gene has CDR1 SGHNT and CDR2 YENEEA. The DNA for the CDR3 is TGTGCCAGCAGCACCAAGGAGTACTTC. Residues: CASSTKEYF.

This chain connects TRBV12-3 or TRBV12-4 to TRBJ2-7; D not certain. There are 14 residues in the CDR3. V dropped 3 bases and J dropped 7 bases, with 16 bases sitting between them. The CDR3 coding sequence is TGTGCCAGCAGTTTTTTAGGCCTGGTTGGAGAGCAGTACTTC. This codes for CASSFLGLVGEQYF.

The rearrangement links TRBV4-1 to TRBJ2-1; possibly TRBD1 for D (6 bases). The V end was cut by 1 base, the J end by 0 bases, with 13 bases between. From germline, CDR1 is MGHRA and CDR2 YSYEKL. The CDR3 totals 17 residues. The DNA of the CDR3 is TGCGCCAGCAGCCAAGTTGTTGGGGGCAGCTCCTACAATGAGCAGTTCTTC. Translating gives CASSQVVGGSSYNEQFF.

This sequence joins TRBV7-6 and TRBJ2-1; 8 bases line up with TRBD1. The CDR3 consists of 14 residues. With V trimmed by 0 bases and J by 10 bases, 5 bases remained unmatched. Germline V gives CDR1 SGHVS, CDR2 FNYEAQ. Here the CDR3 reads CASSLAHQGAEQFF. The CDR3 coding sequence is TGTGCCAGCAGCTTAGCGCACCAGGGGGCCGAGCAGTTCTTC. The full variable domain, rest sourced from reference TRBV7-6 and TRBJ2-1, is GAGVSQSPRYKVTKRGQDVALRCDPISGHVSLYWYRQALGQGPEFLTYFNYEAQQDKSGLPNDRFSAERPEGSISTLTIQRTEQRDSAMYRCASSLAHQGAEQFFGPGTRLTVL.

The J gene is TRBJ2-4, the V gene TRBV6-5; TRBD1 matches 7 bases. This CDR3 is 13 amino acids long. From germline, CDR1 is MNHEY and CDR2 SVGAGI. V dropped 5 bases and J dropped 9; count of bases not matched to a gene: 7. In DNA, the CDR3 is TGTGCCAGCAGTAGACAGGGTGAAGGCATTCAGTACTTC. Translated, it gives CASSRQGEGIQYF.

The V and J genes are TRBV28 and TRBJ2-7; 8 bases map to TRBD2. V gave up 8 bases and J gave up 3 bases; unmatched junction bases: 3. The CDR3 spans 12 residues. Germline CDR1 reads MDHEN; CDR2 reads SYDVKM. As DNA, the CDR3 is TGTGCCAGCGGACTAGCCGGCTACGAGCAGTACTTC. This sequence encodes CASGLAGYEQYF.

This clonotype was seen at least ten times. J is TRBJ2-3 and V is TRBV6-2 or TRBV6-3; possibly TRBD2 for D (6 bases). Trimming removed 4 bases from V and 3 bases from J, with 14 bases in between. CDR1 and CDR2 from the germline V gene are MNHEY and SVGEGT. The CDR3 is made up of 15 amino acids. The DNA for the CDR3 is TGTGCCAGCAGTTTGCGGGTTCGGGGGACAGATACGCAGTATTTT. It specifies CASSLRVRGTDTQYF.

This clonotype was seen a handful of times. This chain connects TRBV6-5 to TRBJ1-1, with D unclear. Germline V gene sequence: CDR1 MNHEY, CDR2 SVGAGI. The V and J ends lost 2 bases and 10 bases respectively, with 14 bases between them. The CDR3 is 13 amino acids. CDR3 amino acids: CASSYAEAQGAFF. The CDR3 DNA follows: TGTGCCAGCAGTTACGCTGAGGCCCAAGGAGCTTTCTTT.

This clonotype was picked up many times. The V and J genes are TRBV12-3 or TRBV12-4 and TRBJ2-1; D gene unclear. The CDR3 runs to 13 residues. The V end lost 3 bases, the J end lost 5 bases, and 8 bases lay between the germline ends. The CDR3 DNA reads TGTGCCAGCAGTTTCGGACCTGACAATGAGCAGTTCTTC. Protein sequence: CASSFGPDNEQFF.

J is TRBJ2-5 and V is TRBV12-3 or TRBV12-4; D is unclear. The V end was cut by 8 bases, the J end by 4 bases, with 8 bases between. This CDR3 has 11 residues. CDR3 amino acids: CASGAGETQYF. The DNA for the CDR3 is TGTGCCAGCGGTGCCGGAGAGACCCAGTACTTC.

The V call is TRBV5-1, the J call TRBJ1-1, with D unclear. This CDR3 has 14 amino acids. Looked up from germline, CDR1 is SGHRS and CDR2 is YFSETQ. Trimming took off 1 base at V and 1 base at J, with 8 bases between the two ends. For the CDR3, the DNA is TGCGCCAGCAGCTTGTTTACAGAGAACACTGAAGCTTTCTTT. Translated, it gives CASSLFTENTEAFF.

This clonotype was seen a single time. The genes are TRBV7-2 and TRBJ2-3, with D hard to call. Germline CDR1 and CDR2: SGHTA and FQGNSA. V was pared by 5 bases and J by 0 bases, with 9 bases between. This CDR3 has 14 amino acids. For the CDR3, the DNA is TGTGCCAGCAGCCCCTCCCTGAGCACAGATACGCAGTATTTT. It codes for CASSPSLSTDTQYF.

V gene TRBV29-1 combines with J gene TRBJ2-7, with D possibly matching TRBD1 (6 bases). Per the germline V gene, CDR1 is SQVTM and CDR2 is ANQGSEA. Trimming pared 3 bases from V and 3 bases from J, leaving 12 bases between. The CDR3 spans 13 residues. CDR3 sequence reads: CSVDSKGDYEQYF. In DNA, the CDR3 is TGCAGCGTTGATTCTAAGGGGGACTACGAGCAGTACTTC.

This clonotype has more than one count but fewer than ten. The chain has TRBV27 and TRBJ1-4; 9 bases map to TRBD1. The CDR3 loop spans 17 amino acids. CDR1 and CDR2 (germline): MNHEY, SMNVEV (reference sequence). Unmatched junction bases numbered 6, after V lost 4 bases and J lost 0 bases. CDR3 coding DNA: TGTGCCAGCAGTTCTCCGGGACAGGGTCCAACTAATGAAAAACTGTTTTTT. This encodes CASSSPGQGPTNEKLFF.

The chain uses TRBV7-9 and TRBJ1-4; 8 bases fit TRBD1. V dropped 2 bases and J dropped 7; count of bases not matched to a gene: 3. This CDR3 spans 14 amino acids. Germline CDR1 is SEHNR and CDR2 is FQNEAQ (reference sequence). As DNA, the CDR3 is TGTGCCAGCAGCTTACAGGGGGCCGTTGAAAAACTGTTTTTT. Protein product: CASSLQGAVEKLFF.